The sequence of this TCR beta chain was determined in a study of control samples from healthy donors and cancer patients. This clone was seen just once. TCRdb's copy holds only in-frame clones and misses some; the assay was immunoSEQ multiplex PCR. This sample has approximately 87,000 clones, with approximately 94% found just once. The sample was PBMCs. The TCR was taken from a woman aged 40 to 50 with lung cancer.

CDR3 loop: CASTPPGTVYGYGYTF. The CDR3 DNA reads TGTGCTAGTACGCCCCCCGGGACAGTTTACGGCTATGGCTACACCTTC. The chain couples TRBV12-5 to TRBJ1-2; 7 bases match TRBD1. CDR3 length: 16 amino acids. Germline loops: CDR1 LGHNT, CDR2 FRNRAP. With 8 bases clipped from V and 4 bases from J, the junction kept 16 bases outside the gene matches.